The T cell receptor (beta chain) described here comes from a study of cytomegalovirus exposure and HLA in healthy donors. Findings and limits, study-wide: One later analysis reportedly identified an Asian-associated ancestry cluster that showed fewer N-insertions than the roughly 670-donor mean. In a later analysis, parvovirus B19, influenza, CMV and Epstein-Barr virus appeared linked to several top co-occurrence clusters. As a later analysis showed, a missense DCLRE1C variant was linked to trimming of TCR beta V- and J-genes. Among TCR beta chains, those listed as cytomegalovirus-associated numbered about 150.

PCR used 60 Vbeta primers and 13 Jbeta primers. Sequencing used immunoSEQ multiplex PCR; TCRdb keeps in-frame clones, though not all of them. The sample carries 77,000 or so clones, 70% to 85% recorded once. The CDR3 length is 15 residues. Between the trimmed V and J ends, which lost 0 bases and 7 bases, there was a span of 12 bases. CDR1 is SNHLY and CDR2 is FYNNEI in the germline V gene. Remarks on this clone: Its antigen is currently unknown.

V is TRBV2 and J is TRBJ1-4, with D possibly TRBD1 on 5 matching bases. The sample comprised PBMCs. This sequence was found in a woman aged 40 to 50 in good health and CMV-seronegative. The CDR3 sequence is CASSEAGGAGEKLFF. The DNA for the CDR3 is TGTGCCAGCAGTGAAGCGGGCGGGGCGGGTGAAAAACTGTTTTTT.